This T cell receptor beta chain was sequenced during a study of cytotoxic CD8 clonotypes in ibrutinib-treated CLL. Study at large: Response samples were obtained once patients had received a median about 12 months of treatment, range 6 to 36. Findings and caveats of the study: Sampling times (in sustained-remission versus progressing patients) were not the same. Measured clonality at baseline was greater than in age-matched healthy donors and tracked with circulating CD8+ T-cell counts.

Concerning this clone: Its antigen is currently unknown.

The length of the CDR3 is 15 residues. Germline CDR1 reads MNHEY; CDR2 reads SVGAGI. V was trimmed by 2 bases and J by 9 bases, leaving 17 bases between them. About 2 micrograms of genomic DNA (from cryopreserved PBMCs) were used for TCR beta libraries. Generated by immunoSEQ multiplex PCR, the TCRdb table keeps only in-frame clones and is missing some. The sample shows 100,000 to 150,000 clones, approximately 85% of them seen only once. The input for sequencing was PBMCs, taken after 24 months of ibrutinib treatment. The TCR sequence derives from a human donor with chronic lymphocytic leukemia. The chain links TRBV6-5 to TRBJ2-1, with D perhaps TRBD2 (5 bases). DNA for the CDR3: TGTGCCAGCAGTTACATGTCTAGCCCAAAGGGTGAGCAGTTCTTC. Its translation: CASSYMSSPKGEQFF.